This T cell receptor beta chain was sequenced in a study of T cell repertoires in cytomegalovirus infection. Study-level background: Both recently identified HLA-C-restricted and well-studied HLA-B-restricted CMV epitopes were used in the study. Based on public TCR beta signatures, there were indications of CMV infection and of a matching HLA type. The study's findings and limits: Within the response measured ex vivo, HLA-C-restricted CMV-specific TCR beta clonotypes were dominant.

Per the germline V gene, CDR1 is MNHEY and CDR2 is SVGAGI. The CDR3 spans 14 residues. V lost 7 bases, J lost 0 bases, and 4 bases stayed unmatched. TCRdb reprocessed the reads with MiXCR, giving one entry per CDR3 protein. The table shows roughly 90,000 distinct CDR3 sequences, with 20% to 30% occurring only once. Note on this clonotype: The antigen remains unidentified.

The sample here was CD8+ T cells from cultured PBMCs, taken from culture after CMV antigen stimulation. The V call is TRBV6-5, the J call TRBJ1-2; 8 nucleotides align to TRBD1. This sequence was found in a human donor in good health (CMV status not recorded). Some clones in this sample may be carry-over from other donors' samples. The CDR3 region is CASTRGPANYGYTF. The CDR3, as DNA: TGTGCCAGCACCAGGGGGCCAGCTAACTATGGCTACACCTTC.